This TCR beta chain was observed in a study of T cell responses to AZD1222 COVID-19 vaccine. Overall study results and limits: Of the AZD1222 recipients, only 5 or 6 were seropositive at baseline.

Worth noting for this clone: Its antigen is currently unknown.

The protocol was immunoSEQ multiplex PCR, while the TCRdb copy is restricted to in-frame clones and leaves out a portion. This sample carries about 86,000 clones, more than 75% of them seen once, and the ten largest clones take around 3%. Germline CDR1 and CDR2: SEHNR and FQNEAQ (reference sequence). This CDR3 has 13 amino acids. Trimming removed 1 base at V and 6 bases at J, with 6 bases between. J is TRBJ1-4 and V is TRBV7-9; no clear D gene. The sequence derives from an adult in good health. Specimen: peripheral blood, collected on day 0 of AZD1222 vaccination. CDR3 protein: CASSLGGDEKLFF. CDR3 DNA sequence: TGTGCCAGCAGCTTAGGGGGAGATGAAAAACTGTTTTTT.